The TCR beta chain described here comes from a study of PD-1 blockade in classical Hodgkin lymphoma. Study-level background: A 3 mg/kg intravenous dose of nivolumab was received by patients every 2 weeks.

With respect to this clone: The antigen is not known.

V lost 0 bases, J lost 1 base, and 1 base lay in between. Germline V gene sequence: CDR1 LGHNA, CDR2 YNFKEQ. The CDR3 loop spans 12 amino acids. Clones were sequenced by immunoSEQ multiplex PCR, and TCRdb holds only the in-frame ones, with some missing. This table has tens of thousands of clones, roughly 78% appearing once. The time point here: cycle 4 day 1 (C4D1), after about 6 weeks of nivolumab. Brentuximab vedotin exposure varied, and every patient relapsed after autologous stem cell transplantation. Study-wide results and caveats: Reports indicated that newly diagnosed patients had lower baseline TCR diversity than healthy donors did. Exclusion applied to patients who initiated nivolumab less than 1 year following ASCT.

V and J are TRBV4-2 and TRBJ2-7; D remains unclear. This material consisted of peripheral blood mononuclear cells (PBMCs), taken before the fourth cycle of nivolumab. The TCR comes from a human donor with classical Hodgkin lymphoma. The CDR3 region is CASSQDSYEQYF. The CDR3 DNA reads as TGTGCCAGCAGCCAAGATTCCTACGAGCAGTACTTC.